This note documents a single T cell receptor (beta chain) sequence. It lacks a known antigen. Base qualities are missing; no much larger clone stands one base away. This sample was taken from a study of shared clonotypes between healthy human individuals (dated by TCRdb to 2018 to 2021). For context, the study as a whole: A couple of women and a few men aged 18 to 49 years were included in the cohort. To estimate repertoire size and how much clonotypes are shared between individuals, the study performed deep sequencing of blood TCR repertoires from roughly five healthy adults. Libraries were prepared and TCR repertoires were sequenced by different laboratories using diverse techniques, in order to increase sequencing depth and limit assay-specific biases. For each donor, three plates each were used for CD4 naive and CD4 memory, two plates were used for CD8 naive, and one plate was used for CD8 memory. Between about 0.9 and 10 billion PBMCs per donor were obtained by leukapheresis. Points the paper makes about the study in general: The genetic and exposure-history diversity represented was limited by the small number of donors. Clonotypes shared by all four sorted-subset donors showed higher generation probabilities than non-shared clonotypes. Pairwise subsampling led to the expectation that sequencing depth would affect the degree of clonotype sharing among donors. Naive subsets generally had larger estimated clonotype richness than memory subsets did. Approximately 5% of naive CD4, roughly 3.5% of naive CD8, roughly 2.4% of memory CD4, and around 0.42% of memory CD8 clonotypes were shared across several donors. Incomplete sequencing was indicated by rarefaction of sorted-subset datasets, despite the large sequencing depth. Sampling was limited to blood, and TCR repertoires in tissue likely differ from TCR repertoires in blood.

A distance of 15 bases separates the germline ends of V and J, which lose 3 bases and 3 bases respectively. Measured from the cysteine to the phenylalanine, the CDR3 is 15 residues long. Only the CDR3 DNA stays, 45 bases, in frame from base 1. CDR1 and CDR2 (LNHDA, SQIVND) derive from the germline V gene (reference sequence). For the CD8 naive samples, CD45RO-negative cells were positively selected for CCR7, yielding a CD45RA+CCR7+ population from which TemRA cells were excluded. Donors were healthy HIV-negative adults with no recently reported acute infections or vaccinations. Only Caucasian adults living in Nashville, Tennessee, USA were represented among the donors. Blood was collected by leukapheresis, and PBMCs were isolated by Ficoll-Histopaque density gradient centrifugation and then cryopreserved in liquid nitrogen vapor phase. Analytical flow cytometry was used to check the purity and quantity of each magnetically sorted T cell population. Genomic DNA was isolated from every sorted fraction and measured by UV absorbance on a Nanodrop 2000c.

TCR CDR3 regions were amplified from genomic DNA by multiplex PCR using the deep immunoSEQ assay. Extracted genomic DNA from each cell subset was spread evenly across all wells of several immunoSEQ 96-well plates, with each plate serving as a replicate. Each replicate PCR for sorted subsets received about 200 ng genomic DNA, equal to roughly 33,000 T cell genomes. The purified libraries were quantified using a Qubit 3.0 fluorometer, sized with a Bioanalyzer 2100, and then quantified again using the KAPA Library Quantification kit. Every immunoSEQ 96-well plate was sequenced on a separate single-read 150-cycle Illumina NextSeq 550 flow cell. The published analysis was carried out like this. Because the immunoSEQ output included only junctional sequences and no quality scores, the filtering could not be the same as the filtering used for full-length reads. To assign V/J genes and CDR3, sequences were annotated against IMGT germline references using PyIR, a Python wrapper for IgBLAST v1.9. Any read was removed if the V/J assignment was weak (E-value above 1e-6), the CDR3 was missing, or the read contained stop codons, out-of-frame junctions, or ambiguous translated residues. V3J clonotypes were defined as sequences sharing an identical inferred V gene, J gene, and CDR3 amino acid sequence. Percentage overlap between repertoires was computed as shared unique clonotypes divided by the size of the smaller repertoire. RTK rarefaction, the Chao1 estimator, and Recon v2.1 estimates of unobserved clonotypes were used to assess repertoire richness. Generation probabilities for all TCRbeta clonotypes obtained by the gDNA method from a handful of donors were computed using OLGA. TCRdb mirrors the immuneACCESS table, restricted to in-frame sequences. Some clones are absent from its copies; in checked studies, under half trace to an unresolved V gene, and the reason for the others is unknown. From that table come the V and J calls and clone size; the DNA was used to work out D and trimming. The sample has approximately 1.9 million clones on record, approximately 92% of them singletons. More than 1.5% of the sample comes from the top ten.

The TCR was taken from a man aged 18 to 29 in good health. Some clones in this sample may be carry-over from other donors' samples. Recombination linked TRBV19 to TRBJ2-7, with TRBD2 perhaps the D gene, on 6 matching bases. The material sequenced was naive CD8+ T cells from PBMCs. The cell subset or site label here, explained by the study, means: CD45RA+CCR7+. For the CDR3, the sequence is CASSMGRRPIYEQYF. Read as DNA, the sequence is TGTGCCAGTAGTATGGGGAGGAGACCAATCTACGAGCAGTACTTC.